Listed below are T cell receptor beta chains from one sample, sequenced in a study of blood T cell repertoires in COVID-19. TCRdb keeps only in-frame clones here, not all; method: immunoSEQ multiplex PCR. The table has 150,000 to 200,000 clones, 82% seen once. The specimen was peripheral blood. These receptors were taken from a woman aged 65 to 85 with acute or convalescent COVID-19. Both conserved end residues are part of each CDR3. The D gene is left open where the match is weak. Clone size is shown for a subset of rows, as once, few, many or a class of expanded clone.

CASSSIPGTQISSTDTQYF,TGTGCCAGCAGTTCGATTCCCGGGACTCAAATTTCTAGCACAGATACGCAGTATTTT,-,-,TRBJ2-3,TRBV27
CASSSLDRGNQPQHF,TGTGCCAGCAGCTCATTAGACAGGGGGAATCAGCCCCAGCATTTT,TRBD1,once,TRBJ1-5,TRBV6-5
CASSVLRADTEAFF,TGTGCCAGCAGCGTATTGAGGGCTGACACTGAAGCTTTCTTT,-,-,TRBJ1-1,TRBV9
CASSSGGLVGTEAFF,TGTGCCAGCAGTTCGGGCGGGCTGGTTGGCACTGAAGCTTTCTTT,-,-,TRBJ1-1,TRBV28
CASSQGLAGGEETQYF,TGTGCCAGCAGCCAGGGACTAGCGGGGGGAGAAGAGACCCAGTACTTC,TRBD2,-,TRBJ2-5,TRBV4-2
CSASVGRGLYEQYF,TGCAGTGCTAGTGTGGGTAGGGGATTATACGAGCAGTACTTC,-,-,TRBJ2-7,TRBV20-1
CASSINSQYSNQPQHF,TGTGCCAGTAGTATCAACAGCCAATATAGCAATCAGCCCCAGCATTTT,-,-,TRBJ1-5,TRBV19
CASSSTVTGANVLTF,TGCGCCAGCAGCTCGACAGTCACTGGGGCCAACGTCCTGACTTTC,-,once,TRBJ2-6,TRBV5-1
CASSSETRKMDEQYF,TGTGCCAGTAGTTCGGAGACTAGGAAGATGGACGAGCAGTACTTC,-,-,TRBJ2-7,TRBV19
CASSQGQVYGYTF,TGCGCCAGCAGCCAAGGACAGGTTTATGGCTACACCTTC,TRBD1,-,TRBJ1-2,TRBV5-1
CASSLGTDGEQFF,TGTGCCAGCAGCCTCGGGACAGATGGTGAGCAGTTCTTC,TRBD1,-,TRBJ2-1,TRBV11-3
CASSQDRNSPLF,TGTGCCAGCAGCCAAGATCGAAACAGTCCCCTTTTT,-,-,TRBJ2-3,TRBV3-1/TRBV3-2
CASSDAGDSGNTIYF,TGTGCCAGCAGTGATGCCGGGGACTCTGGAAACACCATATATTTT,-,-,TRBJ1-3,TRBV5-4
CASSAYSDEQYF,TGTGCCAGCAGCGCCTACTCCGACGAGCAGTACTTC,-,few,TRBJ2-7,TRBV2
CAWSVLGTVRRSGNTIYF,TGTGCCTGGAGTGTACTGGGGACAGTTCGTCGCTCTGGAAACACCATATATTTT,TRBD1,few,TRBJ1-3,TRBV30
CSVTTGNSGNTIYF,TGCAGCGTCACGACAGGCAACTCTGGAAACACCATATATTTT,-,-,TRBJ1-3,TRBV29-1
CASSPVGSGSPGELFF,TGTGCCAGCAGCCCGGTGGGTAGCGGGAGTCCCGGGGAGCTGTTTTTT,TRBD2,-,TRBJ2-2,TRBV5-4
CASSWGDGKGYYGYTF,TGTGCCAGCAGCTGGGGGGACGGAAAAGGGTACTATGGCTACACCTTC,-,once,TRBJ1-2,TRBV7-2
CASSWLRSNQPQHF,TGTGCCAGCAGCTGGTTGCGCAGCAATCAGCCCCAGCATTTT,-,few,TRBJ1-5,TRBV28
CASSRAGGSQSEQYF,TGCGCCAGCAGCCGAGCTGGTGGGAGCCAGTCCGAGCAGTACTTC,-,-,TRBJ2-7,TRBV4-3
CASSYSRISGNTIYF,TGTGCCAGCAGTTACTCGAGGATCTCTGGAAACACCATATATTTT,-,-,TRBJ1-3,TRBV6-2/TRBV6-3
CASSRGDNQPQHF,TGTGCCAGCAGTCGGGGTGACAATCAGCCCCAGCATTTT,-,-,TRBJ1-5,TRBV6-2/TRBV6-3
CASNTGNGANVLTF,TGTGCCAGCAATACGGGGAACGGGGCCAACGTCCTGACTTTC,-,-,TRBJ2-6,TRBV28
CASSLGGQGIDGYTF,TGCGCCAGCAGCTTGGGGGGACAGGGTATAGACGGCTACACCTTC,TRBD1,-,TRBJ1-2,TRBV5-1
CASSVEGIYEQYF,TGTGCCAGCAGCGTAGAGGGGATTTACGAGCAGTACTTC,-,-,TRBJ2-7,TRBV9
CASSSTGGELFF,TGTGCCAGCAGCTCGACAGGGGGGGAGCTGTTTTTT,TRBD1,-,TRBJ2-2,TRBV7-3
CASSPPAGREGRNEQYF,TGTGCCAGCAGCCCCCCGGCGGGGCGGGAGGGCCGGAACGAGCAGTACTTC,TRBD2,-,TRBJ2-7,TRBV28
CASNRWEVLNTEAFF,TGTGCCAGCAACCGGTGGGAGGTCCTAAACACTGAAGCTTTCTTT,-,-,TRBJ1-1,TRBV5-4
CASSYYRANYGYTF,TGTGCCAGCAGTTATTACAGGGCTAACTATGGCTACACCTTC,-,-,TRBJ1-2,TRBV6-1
CASSLFGTGDYRFSDTQYF,TGTGCCAGCAGCTTATTCGGGACAGGGGACTACAGATTCTCAGATACGCAGTATTTT,TRBD1,few,TRBJ2-3,TRBV11-2
CSAVPQTTDTQYF,TGCAGCGCCGTCCCACAGACCACAGATACGCAGTATTTT,-,once,TRBJ2-3,TRBV29-1
CASSPSERKNIQYF,TGTGCCAGCAGCCCTAGTGAGAGGAAAAACATTCAGTACTTC,-,-,TRBJ2-4,TRBV11-2
CASSFSDRGQSTDTQYF,TGTGCCAGCAGTTTCTCGGACAGGGGTCAAAGCACAGATACGCAGTATTTT,TRBD1,once,TRBJ2-3,TRBV28
CASSRGLAANTGELFF,TGTGCCAGCAGCCGAGGACTAGCGGCAAACACCGGGGAGCTGTTTTTT,TRBD2,-,TRBJ2-2,TRBV11-3
CASSSRPGGNQPQHF,TGTGCCAGCAGTTCTCGACCAGGGGGCAATCAGCCCCAGCATTTT,-,once,TRBJ1-5,TRBV6-6
CASSQDWPGSYEQYF,TGTGCCAGCAGCCAAGATTGGCCAGGCTCCTACGAGCAGTACTTC,-,-,TRBJ2-7,TRBV3-1/TRBV3-2
CASSRRDREYRGYTF,TGTGCCAGCAGTCGGCGGGACAGGGAGTATAGGGGCTACACCTTC,TRBD1,-,TRBJ1-2,TRBV28
CASSSYPGQGTYEQYF,TGCGCCAGCAGCTCCTACCCGGGACAGGGGACATACGAGCAGTACTTC,TRBD1,once,TRBJ2-7,TRBV4-1
CASSIQGRHQPQHF,TGTGCCAGTAGTATACAGGGAAGGCATCAGCCCCAGCATTTT,-,few,TRBJ1-5,TRBV19
CASRPTLAVQETQYF,TGCGCCAGCAGGCCCACCCTAGCGGTTCAAGAGACCCAGTACTTC,TRBD2,-,TRBJ2-5,TRBV5-1
CASSWTSPAVYEQFF,TGTGCCAGCAGTTGGACTAGCCCAGCCGTCTATGAGCAGTTCTTC,TRBD2,-,TRBJ2-1,TRBV6-2/TRBV6-3
CASSQDPGDTEAFF,TGTGCCAGCAGCCAAGATCCGGGGGACACTGAAGCTTTCTTT,-,few,TRBJ1-1,TRBV3-1/TRBV3-2
CASSARQANEAFF,TGTGCCAGCAGTGCGCGACAGGCGAATGAAGCTTTCTTT,-,-,TRBJ1-1,TRBV6-6
CAWMADLRGTEAFF,TGTGCCTGGATGGCGGACCTCCGGGGAACTGAAGCTTTCTTT,-,-,TRBJ1-1,TRBV30
CASSQKDTQYF,TGTGCCAGCAGCCAGAAAGATACGCAGTATTTT,-,-,TRBJ2-3,TRBV7-6
CASSANRGQYEQYF,TGTGCCAGCAGCGCCAACAGGGGGCAATACGAGCAGTACTTC,TRBD1,few,TRBJ2-7,TRBV11-2
CASSDGGLSGYEQYF,TGTGCCAGCAGTGACGGGGGGCTATCGGGCTACGAGCAGTACTTC,-,once,TRBJ2-7,TRBV6-1
CAWSFKGAKDTQYF,TGTGCCTGGAGTTTTAAGGGGGCGAAAGATACGCAGTATTTT,TRBD1,-,TRBJ2-3,TRBV30
CASSSGGAGNTEAFF,TGTGCCAGCAGCAGCGGTGGAGCGGGGAACACTGAAGCTTTCTTT,-,few,TRBJ1-1,TRBV5-5
CASSEDRGAWPQHF,TGTGCCAGCAGTGAAGACAGGGGCGCTTGGCCCCAGCATTTT,TRBD1,few,TRBJ1-5,TRBV2
CSVGTSGGGTEQFF,TGCAGCGTCGGAACTAGCGGAGGGGGAACTGAGCAGTTCTTC,TRBD2,-,TRBJ2-1,TRBV29-1
CASSLDPSGTGGNEQFF,TGCGCCAGCAGCTTGGACCCCTCCGGGACAGGGGGCAATGAGCAGTTCTTC,TRBD1,-,TRBJ2-1,TRBV5-1
CASSQGGAGGPGEQFF,TGCGCCAGCAGCCAAGGTGGAGCGGGGGGGCCGGGTGAGCAGTTCTTC,TRBD2,-,TRBJ2-1,TRBV4-3
CASSGLAGATDTQYF,TGTGCCAGCAGTGGACTAGCGGGGGCCACAGATACGCAGTATTTT,TRBD2,once,TRBJ2-3,TRBV2